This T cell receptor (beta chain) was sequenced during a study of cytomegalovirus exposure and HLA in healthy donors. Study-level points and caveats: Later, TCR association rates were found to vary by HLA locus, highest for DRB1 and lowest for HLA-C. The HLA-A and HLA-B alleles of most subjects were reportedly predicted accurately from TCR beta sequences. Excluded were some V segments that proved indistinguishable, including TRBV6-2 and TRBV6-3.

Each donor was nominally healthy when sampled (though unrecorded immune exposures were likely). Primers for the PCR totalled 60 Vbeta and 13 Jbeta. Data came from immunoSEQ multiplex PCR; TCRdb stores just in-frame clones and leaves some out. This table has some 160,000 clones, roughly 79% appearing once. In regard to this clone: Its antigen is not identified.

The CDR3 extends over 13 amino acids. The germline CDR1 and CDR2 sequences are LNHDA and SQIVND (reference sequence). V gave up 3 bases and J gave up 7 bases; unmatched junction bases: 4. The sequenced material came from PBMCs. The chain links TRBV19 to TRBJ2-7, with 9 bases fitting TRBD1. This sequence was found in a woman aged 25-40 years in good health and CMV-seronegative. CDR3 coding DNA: TGTGCCAGTAGTATTACAGGGGGCTATGAGCAGTACTTC. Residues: CASSITGGYEQYF.